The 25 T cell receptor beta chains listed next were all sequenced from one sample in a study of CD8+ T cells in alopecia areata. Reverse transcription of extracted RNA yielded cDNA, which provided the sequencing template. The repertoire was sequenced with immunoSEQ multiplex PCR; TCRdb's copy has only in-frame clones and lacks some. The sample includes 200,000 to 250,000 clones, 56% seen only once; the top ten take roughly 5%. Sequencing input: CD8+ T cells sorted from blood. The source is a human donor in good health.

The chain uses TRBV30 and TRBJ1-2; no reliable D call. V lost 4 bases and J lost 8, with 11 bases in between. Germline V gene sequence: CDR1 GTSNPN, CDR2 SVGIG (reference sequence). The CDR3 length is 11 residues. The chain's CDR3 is CAWTPEGGYTF. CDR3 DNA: TGTGCCTGGACCCCGGAGGGCGGCTACACCTTC.

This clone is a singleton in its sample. The CDR3 is CASSRPLPTDTQYF. DNA of the CDR3: TGTGCCAGCAGCCGGCCACTCCCCACAGATACGCAGTATTTT. This sequence joins TRBV7-9 and TRBJ2-3; D remains ambiguous. The CDR3 is 14 residues long. The V end lost 5 bases, the J end lost 2 bases, and 11 bases lay between the germline ends. CDR1 and CDR2 from the germline V gene are SEHNR and FQNEAQ (reference sequence). The whole variable domain, remainder taken from reference TRBV7-9 and TRBJ2-3, is DTGVSQNPRHKITKRGQNVTFRCDPISEHNRLYWYRQTLGQGPEFLTYFQNEAQLEKSRLLSDRFSAERPKGSFSTLEIQRTEQGDSAMYLCASSRPLPTDTQYFGPGTRLTVL.

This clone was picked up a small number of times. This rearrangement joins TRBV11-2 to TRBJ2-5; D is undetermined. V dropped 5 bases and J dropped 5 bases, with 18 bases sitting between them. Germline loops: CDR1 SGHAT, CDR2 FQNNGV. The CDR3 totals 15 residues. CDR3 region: CASSSGRAEQETQYF. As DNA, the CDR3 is TGTGCCAGCAGCAGTGGACGGGCAGAACAGGAGACCCAGTACTTC.

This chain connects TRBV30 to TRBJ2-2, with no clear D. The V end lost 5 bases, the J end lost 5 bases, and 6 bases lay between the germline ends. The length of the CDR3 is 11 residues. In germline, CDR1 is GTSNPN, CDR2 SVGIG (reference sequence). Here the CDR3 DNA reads TGTGCCTGGGAAGGTACCGGGGAGCTGTTTTTT. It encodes CAWEGTGELFF. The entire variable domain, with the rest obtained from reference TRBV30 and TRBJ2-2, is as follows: SQTIHQWPATLVQPVGSPLSLECTVEGTSNPNLYWYRQAAGRGLQLLFYSVGIGQISSEVPQNLSASRPQDRQFILSSKKLLLSDSGFYLCAWEGTGELFFGEGSRLTVL.

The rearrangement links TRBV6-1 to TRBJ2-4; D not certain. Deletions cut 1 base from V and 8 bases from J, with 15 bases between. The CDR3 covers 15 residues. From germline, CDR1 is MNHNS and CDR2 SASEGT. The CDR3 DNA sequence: TGTGCCAGCAGTGAAGAGGTCCTGGATACATACATTCAGTACTTC. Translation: CASSEEVLDTYIQYF.

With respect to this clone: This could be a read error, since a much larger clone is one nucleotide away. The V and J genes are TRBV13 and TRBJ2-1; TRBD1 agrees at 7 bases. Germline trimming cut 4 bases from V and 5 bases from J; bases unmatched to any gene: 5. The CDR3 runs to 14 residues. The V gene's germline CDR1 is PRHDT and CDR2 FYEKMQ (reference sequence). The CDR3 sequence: CASSSTGFHNEQFF. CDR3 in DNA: TGTGCCAGCAGCTCGACAGGGTTCCACAATGAGCAGTTCTTC. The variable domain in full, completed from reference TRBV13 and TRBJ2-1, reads AAGVIQSPRHLIKEKRETATLKCYPIPRHDTVYWYQQGPGQDPQFLISFYEKMQSDKGSIPDRFSAQQFSDYHSELNMSSLELGDSALYFCASSSTGFHNEQFFGPGTRLTVL.

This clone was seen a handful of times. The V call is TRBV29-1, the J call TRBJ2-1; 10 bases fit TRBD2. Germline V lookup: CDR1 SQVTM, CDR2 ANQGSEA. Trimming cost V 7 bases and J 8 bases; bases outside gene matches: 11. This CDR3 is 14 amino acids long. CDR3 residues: CSAYLLAGRDEQFF. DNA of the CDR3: TGCAGCGCCTACCTACTAGCGGGGAGGGATGAGCAGTTCTTC.

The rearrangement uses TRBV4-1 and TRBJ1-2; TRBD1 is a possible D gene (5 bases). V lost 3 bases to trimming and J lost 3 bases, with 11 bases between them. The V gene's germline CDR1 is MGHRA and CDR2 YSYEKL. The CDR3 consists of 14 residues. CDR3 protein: CASSQRDGHYGYTF. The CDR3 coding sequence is TGCGCCAGCAGCCAGAGGGACGGTCACTATGGCTACACCTTC.

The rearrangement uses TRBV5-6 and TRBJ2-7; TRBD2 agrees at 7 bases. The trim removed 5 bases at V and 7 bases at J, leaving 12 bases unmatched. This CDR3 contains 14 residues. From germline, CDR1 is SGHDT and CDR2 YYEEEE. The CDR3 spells CASRDRTGTTEQYF. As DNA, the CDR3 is TGTGCCAGCAGGGACCGGACTGGGACTACGGAGCAGTACTTC.

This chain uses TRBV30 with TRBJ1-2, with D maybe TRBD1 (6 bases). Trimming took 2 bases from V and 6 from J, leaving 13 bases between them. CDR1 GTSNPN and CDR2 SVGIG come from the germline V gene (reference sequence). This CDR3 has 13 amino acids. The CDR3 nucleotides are TGTGCCTGGAGTAGGGGGAATCGAGATGGCTACACCTTC. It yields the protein CAWSRGNRDGYTF.

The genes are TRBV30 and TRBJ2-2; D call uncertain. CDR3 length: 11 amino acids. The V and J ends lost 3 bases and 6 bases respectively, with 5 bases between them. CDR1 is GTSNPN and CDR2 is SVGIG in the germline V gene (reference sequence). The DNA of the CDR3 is TGTGCCTGGAGGATTGCCGGGGAGCTGTTTTTT. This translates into CAWRIAGELFF.

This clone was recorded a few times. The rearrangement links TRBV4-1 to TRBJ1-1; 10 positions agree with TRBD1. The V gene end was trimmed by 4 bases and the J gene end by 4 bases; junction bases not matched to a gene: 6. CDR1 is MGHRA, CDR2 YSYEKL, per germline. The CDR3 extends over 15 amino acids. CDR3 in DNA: TGCGCCAGCAGCCGAGAGACAGGGGGCTTCACTGAAGCTTTCTTT. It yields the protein CASSRETGGFTEAFF.

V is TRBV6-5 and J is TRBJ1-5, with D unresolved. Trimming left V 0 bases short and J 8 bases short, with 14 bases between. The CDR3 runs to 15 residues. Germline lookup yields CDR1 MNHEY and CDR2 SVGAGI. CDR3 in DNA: TGTGCCAGCAGTTACTCGTTTAATACCAAGGAGCCCCAGCATTTT. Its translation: CASSYSFNTKEPQHF.

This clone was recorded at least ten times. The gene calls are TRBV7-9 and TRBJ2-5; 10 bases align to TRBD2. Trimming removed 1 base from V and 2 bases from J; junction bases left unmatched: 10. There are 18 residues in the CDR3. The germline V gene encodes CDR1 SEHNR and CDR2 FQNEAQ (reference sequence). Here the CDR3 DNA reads TGTGCCAGCAGCTTAGACCTAGCGGGGGCCCCGCATCAAGAGACCCAGTACTTC. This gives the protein CASSLDLAGAPHQETQYF.

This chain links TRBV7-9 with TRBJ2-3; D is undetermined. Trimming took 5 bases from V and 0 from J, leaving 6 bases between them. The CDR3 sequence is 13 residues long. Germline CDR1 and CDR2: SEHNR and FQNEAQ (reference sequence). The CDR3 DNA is TGTGCCAGCAGCGATCTAAGCACAGATACGCAGTATTTT. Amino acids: CASSDLSTDTQYF.

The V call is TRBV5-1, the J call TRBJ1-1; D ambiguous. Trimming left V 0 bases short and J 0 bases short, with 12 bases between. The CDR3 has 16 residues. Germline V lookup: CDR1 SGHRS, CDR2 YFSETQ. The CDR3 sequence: CASSLGGTAMNTEAFF. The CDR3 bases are TGCGCCAGCAGCTTGGGCGGAACAGCCATGAACACTGAAGCTTTCTTT.

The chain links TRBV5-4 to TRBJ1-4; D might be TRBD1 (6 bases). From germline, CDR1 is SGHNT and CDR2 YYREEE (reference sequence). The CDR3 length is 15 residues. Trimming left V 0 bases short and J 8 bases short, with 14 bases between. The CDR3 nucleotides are TGTGCCAGCAGCTTGGGTGTGGGGGCGGGAGAAAAACTGTTTTTT. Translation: CASSLGVGAGEKLFF.

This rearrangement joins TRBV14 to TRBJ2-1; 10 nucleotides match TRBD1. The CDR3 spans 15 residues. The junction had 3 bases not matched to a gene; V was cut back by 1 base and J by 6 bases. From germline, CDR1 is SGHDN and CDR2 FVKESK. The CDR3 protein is CASSQGTGGSNEQFF. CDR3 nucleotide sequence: TGTGCCAGCAGCCAAGGGACAGGGGGGTCCAATGAGCAGTTCTTC.

The CDR3 here is CASSNGQGNYEQYF. CDR3 in DNA: TGTGCCAGCAGCAACGGACAGGGGAACTACGAGCAGTACTTC. The V call is TRBV5-4, the J call TRBJ2-7; TRBD1 aligns across 9 bases. Germline CDR1 is SGHNT and CDR2 is YYREEE (reference sequence). This CDR3 has 14 amino acids. Unmatched junction bases numbered 5, after V lost 4 bases and J lost 3 bases. Combining the CDR3 with reference TRBV5-4 and TRBJ2-7 gives the whole variable domain ETGVTQSPTHLIKTRGQQVTLRCSSQSGHNTVSWYQQALGQGPQFIFQYYREEENGRGNFPPRFSGLQFPNYSSELNVNALELDDSALYLCASSNGQGNYEQYFGPGTRLTVT.

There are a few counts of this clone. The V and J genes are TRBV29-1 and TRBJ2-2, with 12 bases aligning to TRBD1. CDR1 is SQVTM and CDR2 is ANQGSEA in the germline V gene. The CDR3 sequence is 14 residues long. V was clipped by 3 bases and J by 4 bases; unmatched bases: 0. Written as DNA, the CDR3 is TGCAGCGTTGAGGGACAGGGGGCCACCGGGGAGCTGTTTTTT. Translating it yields CSVEGQGATGELFF.

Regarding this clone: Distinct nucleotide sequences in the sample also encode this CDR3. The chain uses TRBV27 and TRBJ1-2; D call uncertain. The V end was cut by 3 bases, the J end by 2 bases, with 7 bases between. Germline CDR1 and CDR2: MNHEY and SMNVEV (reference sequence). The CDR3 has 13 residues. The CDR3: CASSLSANYGYTF. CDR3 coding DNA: TGTGCCAGCAGTTTGTCGGCAAACTATGGCTACACCTTC.

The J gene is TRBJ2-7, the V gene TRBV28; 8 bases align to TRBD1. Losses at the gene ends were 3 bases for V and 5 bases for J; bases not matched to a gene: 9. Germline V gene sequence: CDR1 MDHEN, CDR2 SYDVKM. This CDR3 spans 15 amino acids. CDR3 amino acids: CASSFPGQGANEQYF. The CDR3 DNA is TGTGCCAGCAGTTTCCCCGGGCAGGGGGCCAACGAGCAGTACTTC.

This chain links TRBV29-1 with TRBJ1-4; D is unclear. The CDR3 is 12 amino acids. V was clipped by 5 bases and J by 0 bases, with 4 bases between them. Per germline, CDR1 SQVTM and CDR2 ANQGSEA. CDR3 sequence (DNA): TGCAGCGTTTCTGCAACTAATGAAAAACTGTTTTTT. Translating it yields CSVSATNEKLFF.

CDR3 DNA sequence: TGCAGCGTTGACGGTACTAGCGGGGGTGAAGAGACCCAGTACTTC. Encoded protein: CSVDGTSGGEETQYF. J is TRBJ2-5 and V is TRBV29-1, with 11 bases aligning to TRBD2. The V segment lost 3 bases and the J segment 3 bases; nucleotides outside the gene matches: 6. CDR3 length: 15 amino acids. CDR1 is SQVTM and CDR2 is ANQGSEA in the germline V gene.

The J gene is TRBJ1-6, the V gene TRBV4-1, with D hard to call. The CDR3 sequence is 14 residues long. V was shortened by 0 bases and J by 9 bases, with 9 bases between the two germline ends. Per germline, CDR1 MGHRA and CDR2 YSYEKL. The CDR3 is CASSQERDGSPLHF. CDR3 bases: TGCGCCAGCAGCCAAGAAAGGGATGGTTCACCCCTCCACTTT.